This T cell receptor beta chain derives from a study of human T cells and chemical hapten exposure. Study as a whole: Upper inner arm skin measuring approximately 2 cm by approximately 2 cm received 2% DPC for sensitization.

From germline, CDR1 is SGHTA and CDR2 FQGNSA. There are 17 residues in the CDR3. Between the trimmed V and J ends, which lost 1 base and 4 bases, there was a span of 14 bases. TCRdb reprocessed the RACE reads with MiXCR, giving one entry per CDR3 protein. This table has approximately 400,000 distinct CDR3 sequences, about 4.8% appearing once. Time point reported: patch test 1, 2 weeks after DPC sensitization. Treatment of the sample: therapeutic diphenylcyclopropenone sensitization with weekly scalp DPC. This clonotype was detected a few times. The material sequenced was whole blood, taken in connection with sensitization to the hapten diphenylcyclopropenone (DPC). J is TRBJ1-6 and V is TRBV7-2; no clear D gene. The sequence was obtained from a woman aged 50 to 60 with alopecia areata. Some clones in this sample may be carry-over from other donors' samples. The CDR3 sequence is CASSLERPVLYNSPLHF. Written as DNA, the CDR3 is TGTGCCAGCAGCTTAGAGCGACCAGTCCTGTATAATTCACCCCTCCACTTT.